This T cell receptor beta chain was sequenced during a study of cytomegalovirus exposure and HLA in healthy donors. Study-wide points: Earlier findings revealed that most TCR beta V segments proved productive either about 87% or about 30% of the time.

In germline, CDR1 is PRHDT, CDR2 FYEKMQ (reference sequence). This CDR3 has 13 residues. With V trimmed by 3 bases and J by 8 bases, 3 bases remained unmatched. The study ran its PCR with 60 Vbeta and 13 Jbeta primers. This table comes from immunoSEQ multiplex PCR, and its TCRdb copy is limited to in-frame clones, with some not included. The table has around 140,000 clones, less than 90% seen once. On this clone: The antigen is unknown.

The clonotype comes from a man aged 35 to 55 in good health and CMV-seronegative. V gene TRBV13 combines with J gene TRBJ1-2; 10 bases are a match to TRBD1. The sample comprised PBMCs. Here the CDR3 DNA reads TGTGCCAGCAGCTTTGACAGGGGGCAAGGCTACACCTTC. Encoded protein: CASSFDRGQGYTF.